The 16 T cell receptor beta chains in this list originate from one sample, sequenced in a study of cytomegalovirus exposure and HLA in healthy donors. PCR used 60 Vbeta primers and 13 Jbeta primers. The method was immunoSEQ multiplex PCR; TCRdb's version includes in-frame clones alone and lacks a portion of them. The sample includes around 190,000 clones, just under 75% of them seen just once. Sequencing input: PBMCs. The receptor set was obtained from a woman in her twenties or thirties in good health and CMV-seropositive.

J is TRBJ2-7 and V is TRBV5-1; weak D call: TRBD2 (7 bases). CDR1 is SGHRS, CDR2 YFSETQ, per germline. V lost 0 bases and J 3 bases, leaving 10 bases between the germline ends. The CDR3 loop spans 14 amino acids. CDR3 region: CASSLAAGHYEQYF. The CDR3 coding sequence is TGCGCCAGCAGCTTGGCAGCGGGACACTACGAGCAGTACTTC. Together with reference TRBV5-1 and TRBJ2-7, the CDR3 gives the full variable domain: KAGVTQTPRYLIKTRGQQVTLSCSPISGHRSVSWYQQTPGQGLQFLFEYFSETQRNKGNFPGRFSGRQFSNSRSEMNVSTLELGDSALYLCASSLAAGHYEQYFGPGTRLTVT.

The rearrangement uses TRBV4-2 and TRBJ2-1, with D perhaps TRBD2 (5 bases). CDR1 LGHNA and CDR2 YNFKEQ come from the germline V gene. V was shortened by 0 bases and J by 1 base, with 7 bases between the two germline ends. The CDR3 is 15 amino acids. The CDR3 nucleotides read TGTGCCAGCAGCCAAGAAAGCGGATCCTACAATGAGCAGTTCTTC. Amino acids: CASSQESGSYNEQFF.

This clone was seen a few times. The chain recombines TRBV10-1 with TRBJ2-1; 12 bases are shared with TRBD2. Looked up from germline, CDR1 is WNHNN and CDR2 is SYGVQD (reference sequence). V lost 6 bases and J lost 9; bases outside the gene matches: 6. The CDR3 contains 14 residues. The DNA of the CDR3 is TGCGCCAGCAGCCCAGGACTAGCGGGGCCTGAGCAGTTCTTC. Protein: CASSPGLAGPEQFF.

This clone appeared a few times. The rearrangement joins TRBV5-8 to TRBJ2-7, with 10 bases identical to TRBD1. The J segment lost 3 bases and the V segment lost 0 bases, leaving 3 bases of the junction unmatched. In germline, CDR1 is SGHTS, CDR2 YDEGEE. There are 15 residues in the CDR3. The CDR3 spells CASSLAGQGGYEQYF. CDR3 coding DNA: TGTGCCAGCAGCTTGGCCGGACAGGGGGGCTACGAGCAGTACTTC.

This clone was seen a few times. This sequence joins TRBV2 and TRBJ2-3; no firm D call. The CDR3 length is 12 residues. Germline loops: CDR1 SNHLY, CDR2 FYNNEI. Trimming cost V 8 bases and J 2 bases, with 8 bases left between them. The CDR3 loop is CASGLNTDTQYF. In nucleotides, the CDR3 is TGTGCCAGCGGCCTTAACACAGATACGCAGTATTTT. The full variable domain, its missing parts supplied by reference TRBV2 and TRBJ2-3, is EPEVTQTPSHQVTQMGQEVILRCVPISNHLYFYWYRQILGQKVEFLVSFYNNEISEKSEIFDDQFSVERPDGSNFTLKIRSTKLEDSAMYFCASGLNTDTQYFGPGTRLTVL.

This chain links TRBV2 with TRBJ1-1; 8 bases fit TRBD1. The V and J ends lost 3 bases and 1 base, in that order; junction bases with no gene match: 4. From germline, CDR1 is SNHLY and CDR2 FYNNEI. The CDR3 loop spans 15 amino acids. The CDR3 spells CASSEGQDWNTEAFF. The CDR3 DNA reads as TGTGCCAGCAGTGAGGGACAGGACTGGAACACTGAAGCTTTCTTT.

The chain has TRBV15 and TRBJ2-5; weak D call: TRBD1 (6 bases). Looked up from germline, CDR1 is LNHNV and CDR2 is YYDKDF (reference sequence). V was clipped by 0 bases and J by 3 bases, with 11 bases between them. CDR3 length: 15 amino acids. The CDR3 reads CATSRDLGAKETQYF. CDR3 nucleotides: TGTGCCACCAGCAGAGATCTGGGGGCTAAAGAGACCCAGTACTTC.

The table lists this clone with a count of one. The V call is TRBV7-2, the J call TRBJ2-1; the match to TRBD2 covers 14 bases. Trimming took 3 bases from V and 8 from J; bases not matched to a gene: 15. CDR1 SGHTA and CDR2 FQGNSA come from the germline V gene. CDR3 size: 19 residues. The DNA for the CDR3 is TGTGCCAGCAGCTTCCCGGGACTAGCGGGAGTCCCGACTGGGGATGAGCAGTTCTTC. It translates to CASSFPGLAGVPTGDEQFF.

This clone was seen only a few times. This chain links TRBV6-1 with TRBJ1-1, with a tentative D call TRBD1 (5 bases). The CDR3 sequence is 12 residues long. Trimming pared 6 bases from V and 5 bases from J, leaving 10 bases between. The V gene's germline CDR1 is MNHNS and CDR2 SASEGT. CDR3 DNA: TGTGCCAGCAGCAGGGTGGGGACTGAAGCTTTCTTT. This translates into CASSRVGTEAFF.

The chain combines TRBV14 with TRBJ2-1; 7 bases map to TRBD1. In germline, CDR1 is SGHDN, CDR2 FVKESK. Trimming at V came to 2 bases and at J to 7 bases, leaving 2 bases not matched to a gene. This CDR3 is 13 amino acids long. The CDR3 here is CASSQNRGNEQFF. Written as DNA, the CDR3 is TGTGCCAGCAGCCAAAACAGGGGTAATGAGCAGTTCTTC.

The chain uses TRBV5-4 and TRBJ2-5; 9 bases align to TRBD2. Looked up from germline, CDR1 is SGHNT and CDR2 is YYREEE (reference sequence). The ends lost 4 bases at V and 4 bases at J; junction bases unmatched: 11. The CDR3 totals 16 residues. CDR3 region: CASSPGTIAGVETQYF. DNA of the CDR3: TGTGCCAGCAGCCCCGGAACCATAGCGGGAGTAGAGACCCAGTACTTC.

This chain uses TRBV28 with TRBJ2-7; D might be TRBD2 (6 bases). Germline V gene data show CDR1 as MDHEN and CDR2 as SYDVKM. The CDR3 totals 16 residues. V gave up 6 bases and J gave up 0 bases, with 18 bases separating them. This chain's CDR3 is CASSLTGRGLSYEQYF. As DNA, the CDR3 is TGTGCCAGCAGCCTAACCGGTCGGGGACTCTCCTACGAGCAGTACTTC.

The CDR3 spells CASSFAAGGGGYTF. CDR3 nucleotide sequence: TGTGCCAGCAGTTTCGCGGCAGGGGGAGGTGGCTACACCTTC. The chain joins TRBV28 to TRBJ1-2, with 7 bases identical to TRBD1. The germline V gene has CDR1 MDHEN and CDR2 SYDVKM. The CDR3 is made up of 14 amino acids. After removal of 3 bases from V and 7 bases from J, the junction contained 8 bases not matched to a gene.

DNA of the CDR3: TGTGCCAGCAGCTCCGGGGTAGCGGCTACCTACAATGAGCAGTTCTTC. Translated, it gives CASSSGVAATYNEQFF. The rearrangement joins TRBV28 to TRBJ2-1; a possible D gene is TRBD2 (6 bases). The V end was cut by 6 bases, the J end by 2 bases, with 17 bases between. CDR3 size: 16 residues. CDR1 MDHEN and CDR2 SYDVKM come from the germline V gene.

This clone was observed a few times. The chain uses TRBV5-4 and TRBJ1-2, with TRBD1 identical over 7 bases. The CDR3 runs 15 residues. The V gene end was trimmed by 5 bases and the J gene end by 5 bases; junction bases not matched to a gene: 12. Germline V CDR1 and CDR2: SGHNT, YYREEE (reference sequence). For the CDR3, the DNA is TGTGCCAGCAGTGATTCCTGGGCAGGGGGGTATGGCTACACCTTC. The encoded protein is CASSDSWAGGYGYTF. The whole variable domain, remainder taken from reference TRBV5-4 and TRBJ1-2, is ETGVTQSPTHLIKTRGQQVTLRCSSQSGHNTVSWYQQALGQGPQFIFQYYREEENGRGNFPPRFSGLQFPNYSSELNVNALELDDSALYLCASSDSWAGGYGYTFGSGTRLTVV.

The chain couples TRBV5-1 to TRBJ1-1; 8 bases fit TRBD1. Germline trimming cut 3 bases from V and 1 base from J; bases unmatched to any gene: 5. The CDR3 extends over 15 amino acids. Per the germline V gene, CDR1 is SGHRS and CDR2 is YFSETQ. The CDR3 sequence is CASSSAGTGNTEAFF. The CDR3 DNA reads TGCGCCAGCAGCTCAGCCGGGACAGGGAACACTGAAGCTTTCTTT.